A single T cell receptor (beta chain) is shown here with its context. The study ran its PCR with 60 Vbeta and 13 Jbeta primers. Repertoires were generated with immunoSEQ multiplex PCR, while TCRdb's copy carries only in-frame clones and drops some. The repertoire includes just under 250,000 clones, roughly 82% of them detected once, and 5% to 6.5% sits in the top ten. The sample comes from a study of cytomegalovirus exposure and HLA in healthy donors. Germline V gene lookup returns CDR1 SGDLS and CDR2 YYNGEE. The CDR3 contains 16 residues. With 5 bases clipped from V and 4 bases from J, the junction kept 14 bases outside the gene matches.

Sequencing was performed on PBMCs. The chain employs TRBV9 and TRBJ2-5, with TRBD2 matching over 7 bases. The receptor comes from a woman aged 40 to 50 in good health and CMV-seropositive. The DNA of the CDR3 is TGTGCCAGCAGTGCCGGTGGGGGGGGAGTAGGAGAGACCCAGTACTTC. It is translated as CASSAGGGGVGETQYF.